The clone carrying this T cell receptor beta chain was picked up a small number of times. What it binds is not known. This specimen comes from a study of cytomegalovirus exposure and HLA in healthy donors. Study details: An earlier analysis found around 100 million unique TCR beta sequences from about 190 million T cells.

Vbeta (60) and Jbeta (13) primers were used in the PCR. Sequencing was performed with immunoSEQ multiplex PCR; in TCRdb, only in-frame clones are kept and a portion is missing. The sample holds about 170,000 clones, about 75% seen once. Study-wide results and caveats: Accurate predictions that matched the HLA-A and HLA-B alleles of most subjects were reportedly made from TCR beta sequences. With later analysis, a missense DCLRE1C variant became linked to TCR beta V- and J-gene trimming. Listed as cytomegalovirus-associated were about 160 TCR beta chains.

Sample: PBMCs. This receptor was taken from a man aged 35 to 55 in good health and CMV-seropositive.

CDR3 protein: CAISEETSGSYNEQFF. The CDR3 DNA sequence: TGTGCCATCAGTGAGGAAACTAGCGGCTCCTACAATGAGCAGTTCTTC. The chain combines TRBV10-3 with TRBJ2-1; 8 bases are a match to TRBD2. Per germline, CDR1 ENHRY and CDR2 SYGVKD. Unmatched junction bases numbered 3, after V lost 2 bases and J lost 0 bases. This CDR3 is built from 16 residues.